This TCR beta chain was profiled in a study of somatic mutations in cytotoxic T cells in rheumatoid arthritis. As for the study in general: Each patient's diagnosis was followed right away by a blood draw (roughly 30 ml EDTA), before any treatment. Study-level findings and limits: The clonality of CD8+ T cells was not significantly different between rheumatoid arthritis patients and age-matched healthy controls. The largest CD8+ clone made up over 20% of CD8+ cells in about an eighth of the roughly 65 patients.

Using positive magnetic bead selection on an AutoMACS, CD4+ and CD8+ cells were isolated, after which their purity was checked by flow cytometry. This CDR3 comprises 16 residues. Trimming pared 4 bases from V and 3 bases from J, leaving 22 bases between. Germline CDR1 is GTSNPN and CDR2 is SVGIG (reference sequence). The table came from immunoSEQ multiplex PCR; TCRdb's copy has only in-frame clones and leaves some out. Of 20,000 to 25,000 clones listed, roughly 80% are singletons. Notes on this clone: Its matching antigen is unknown.

This receptor was identified in an adult with rheumatoid arthritis. The specimen was CD8+ T cells sorted from blood. V and J are TRBV30 and TRBJ2-7, with a weak D call TRBD1 (6 bases). DNA of the CDR3: TGTGCCTGGAATAAACTCGGACAGACTCCGAGCTACGAGCAGTACTTC. Its protein product is CAWNKLGQTPSYEQYF.